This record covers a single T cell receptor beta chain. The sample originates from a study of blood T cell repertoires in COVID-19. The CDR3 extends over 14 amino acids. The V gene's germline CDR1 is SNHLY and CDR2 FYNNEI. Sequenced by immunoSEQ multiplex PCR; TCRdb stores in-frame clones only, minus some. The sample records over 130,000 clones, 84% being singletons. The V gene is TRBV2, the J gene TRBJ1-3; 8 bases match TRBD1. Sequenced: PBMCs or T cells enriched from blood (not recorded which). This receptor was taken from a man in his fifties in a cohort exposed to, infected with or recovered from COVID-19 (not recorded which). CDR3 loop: CAHRGGYSGNTIYF. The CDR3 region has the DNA TGTGCTCACAGGGGGGGCTACTCTGGAAACACCATATATTTT.